Following are 26 T cell receptor beta chains from one sample sequenced in a study of cytomegalovirus exposure and HLA in healthy donors. This PCR relied on a set of 60 Vbeta primers and 13 Jbeta primers. TCRdb's table, derived via immunoSEQ multiplex PCR, lists solely in-frame clones and lacks some. The profile shows around 90,000 clones, over 60% of them singletons. Sequences were obtained from PBMCs. The receptors were gathered from a woman aged 45-60 years in good health and CMV-seropositive.

The chain recombines TRBV7-9 with TRBJ1-2; D gene unclear. This CDR3 has 14 residues. Germline V gives CDR1 SEHNR, CDR2 FQNEAQ (reference sequence). V was shortened by 4 bases and J by 2 bases, with 11 bases between the two germline ends. The CDR3 here is CASSSPDTNYGYTF. For the CDR3, the DNA is TGTGCCAGCAGCTCCCCTGACACGAACTATGGCTACACCTTC.

The chain recombines TRBV7-2 with TRBJ1-1; D gene uncertain. V was trimmed by 0 bases and J by 0 bases, leaving 5 bases between them. This CDR3 is built from 14 residues. The germline V gene encodes CDR1 SGHTA and CDR2 FQGNSA. The CDR3 coding sequence is TGTGCCAGCAGCTTAGCGGCGGTGAACACTGAAGCTTTCTTT. Protein: CASSLAAVNTEAFF.

This clone was counted only a few times. This chain links TRBV6-1 with TRBJ2-2; 8 bases align to TRBD1. Germline V CDR1 and CDR2: MNHNS, SASEGT. This CDR3 spans 16 amino acids. Unmatched junction bases numbered 5, after V lost 3 bases and J lost 2 bases. Here the CDR3 reads CASSEETGVNTGELFF. CDR3 nucleotides: TGTGCCAGCAGTGAGGAGACAGGGGTAAACACCGGGGAGCTGTTTTTT.

This clone was counted a few times. The chain carries TRBV6-1 and TRBJ2-3, with 7 bases that match TRBD1. Trimming took 3 bases from V and 5 from J; bases not matched to a gene: 8. The CDR3 length is 15 residues. The V gene's germline CDR1 is MNHNS and CDR2 SASEGT. CDR3 DNA: TGTGCCAGCAGTGAGAGACAGGGAGTGCGAGATACGCAGTATTTT. Protein product: CASSERQGVRDTQYF.

The V call is TRBV7-9, the J call TRBJ1-2, with 9 bases aligning to TRBD1. The CDR3 loop spans 16 amino acids. The germline CDR1 and CDR2 sequences are SEHNR and FQNEAQ (reference sequence). V lost 0 bases, J lost 6 bases, and 8 bases stayed unmatched. CDR3 DNA: TGTGCCAGCAGCTTAGCAGAACCGGGACAGGGCAATGGCTACACCTTC. This sequence encodes CASSLAEPGQGNGYTF.

The chain recombines TRBV6-5 with TRBJ2-7; 10 bases match TRBD1. Germline values: CDR1 MNHEY, CDR2 SVGAGI. J was trimmed by 5 bases and V by 6 bases; bases with no gene match: 7. The CDR3 runs to 14 residues. CDR3 DNA: TGTGCCAGCAGATCCCTCGGGACAGGGGACGAGCAGTACTTC. Its protein product is CASRSLGTGDEQYF.

A single count supports this clone. The V and J genes are TRBV28 and TRBJ1-2; the D gene is possibly TRBD1 (5 bases). The V gene lost 3 bases and the J gene lost 5 bases, with 10 bases spanning the gap. Germline lookup yields CDR1 MDHEN and CDR2 SYDVKM. This CDR3 region has 13 residues. The CDR3 sequence: CASSLTVSYGYTF. The CDR3 coding sequence is TGTGCCAGCAGTTTGACAGTATCATATGGCTACACCTTC.

The chain has TRBV5-5 and TRBJ2-5; 9 positions agree with TRBD2. This CDR3 comprises 17 residues. V was clipped by 1 base and J by 2 bases; unmatched bases: 9. Germline CDR1 is SGHKS and CDR2 is YYEKEE (reference sequence). The CDR3 DNA sequence: TGTGCCAGCAGCTTGACCCCGACGAGCGGGGGGCAAGAGACCCAGTACTTC. This codes for CASSLTPTSGGQETQYF.

V and J are TRBV7-2 and TRBJ1-5; weak D call: TRBD1 (5 bases). The germline V and J ends were trimmed by 5 bases and 7 bases, with 15 bases remaining between them. The germline V gene has CDR1 SGHTA and CDR2 FQGNSA. The CDR3 runs 14 residues. The CDR3 loop reads CASSPRGGGQPQHF. The CDR3 region has the DNA TGTGCCAGCAGCCCCCGGGGGGGAGGGCAGCCCCAGCATTTT.

The chain couples TRBV4-3 to TRBJ1-2; 11 positions match TRBD1. The junction had 1 base not matched to a gene; V was cut back by 5 bases and J by 5 bases. CDR1 and CDR2 (germline): LGHNA, YSLEER. This CDR3 has 13 residues. DNA for the CDR3: TGCGCCAGCAGCGGGACAGGGGGATATGGCTACACCTTC. Protein: CASSGTGGYGYTF.

The J gene is TRBJ2-3, the V gene TRBV9; D unclear. The CDR3 loop spans 12 amino acids. Germline-derived CDR1 and CDR2 are SGDLS and YYNGEE. V was trimmed by 2 bases and J by 8 bases, leaving 9 bases between them. The CDR3 coding sequence is TGTGCCAGCAGCGTTGATGAGGTTACGCAGTATTTT. This gives the protein CASSVDEVTQYF.

The rearrangement uses TRBV7-2 and TRBJ1-5; unclear D gene. The CDR3 has 15 residues. Germline lookup yields CDR1 SGHTA and CDR2 FQGNSA. Trimming removed 2 bases from V and 3 bases from J, with 11 bases in between. DNA of the CDR3: TGTGCCAGCAGCTTAACGTGGCAGGTCAATCAGCCCCAGCATTTT. Its translation: CASSLTWQVNQPQHF.

Only one count was recorded for this clone. This rearrangement joins TRBV10-3 to TRBJ2-1, with 9 bases lining up with TRBD2. CDR3 length equals 15 residues. V was clipped by 2 bases and J by 9 bases; unmatched bases: 8. Germline CDR1 and CDR2: ENHRY and SYGVKD. The CDR3 nucleotides read TGTGCCATCAGTGAGACCGGGACTAGCTTTCCTGAGCAGTTCTTC. Translation gives CAISETGTSFPEQFF.

This chain uses TRBV5-6 with TRBJ1-2; weak D call: TRBD1 (6 bases). The V and J ends lost 4 bases and 8 bases respectively, with 12 bases between them. This CDR3 spans 12 amino acids. Germline V gene sequence: CDR1 SGHDT, CDR2 YYEEEE. CDR3 sequence (DNA): TGTGCCAGCAGCCTACAGGGTAGGGGCTACACCTTC. This gives the protein CASSLQGRGYTF.

The rearrangement links TRBV7-9 to TRBJ2-5, with 10 bases fitting TRBD1. Germline V gene lookup returns CDR1 SEHNR and CDR2 FQNEAQ (reference sequence). The CDR3 length is 16 residues. J lost 4 bases, V lost 4 bases, and 9 bases had no gene match. The CDR3 DNA follows: TGTGCCAGCAGCTACAGGACAGGGGGGGTCGCAGAGACCCAGTACTTC. Residues: CASSYRTGGVAETQYF.

The chain has TRBV5-1 and TRBJ2-4; 9 nucleotides align to TRBD2. J lost 7 bases, V lost 2 bases, and 7 bases had no gene match. The length of the CDR3 is 15 residues. In germline, CDR1 is SGHRS, CDR2 YFSETQ. The CDR3 protein is CASSFGGGASNIQYF. CDR3 sequence (DNA): TGCGCCAGCAGCTTCGGCGGGGGGGCCTCGAACATTCAGTACTTC.

The chain carries TRBV6-5 and TRBJ1-2; weak D call: TRBD1 (6 bases). Trimming took off 5 bases at V and 4 bases at J, with 11 bases between the two ends. This CDR3 is built from 13 residues. Germline V CDR1 and CDR2: MNHEY, SVGAGI. The CDR3 is CASSPNRAYGYTF. CDR3 coding DNA: TGTGCCAGCAGTCCGAACAGGGCCTATGGCTACACCTTC.

This clone appeared once. V gene TRBV11-2 combines with J gene TRBJ2-5; 7 positions agree with TRBD2. CDR3 length equals 14 residues. V was clipped by 6 bases and J by 3 bases; unmatched bases: 7. CDR1 SGHAT and CDR2 FQNNGV come from the germline V gene. CDR3 protein: CASRELGGEETQYF. The CDR3, as DNA: TGTGCCAGCAGAGAACTGGGGGGGGAAGAGACCCAGTACTTC.

V gene TRBV2 combines with J gene TRBJ1-2; the D gene is possibly TRBD1 (6 bases). The CDR3 is 14 amino acids. Germline loops: CDR1 SNHLY, CDR2 FYNNEI. Trimming took 4 bases from V and 6 from J, leaving 15 bases between them. The CDR3 DNA reads as TGTGCCAGCAGTGTAGCCAGGGGCTTCGATGGCTACACCTTC. This sequence encodes CASSVARGFDGYTF.

This rearrangement joins TRBV2 to TRBJ2-3, with 9 bases aligning to TRBD2. The CDR3 contains 17 residues. V gave up 4 bases and J gave up 0 bases; unmatched junction bases: 8. Germline V gene sequence: CDR1 SNHLY, CDR2 FYNNEI. Here the CDR3 reads CASSGIAGDSSTDTQYF. The CDR3 nucleotides are TGTGCCAGCAGTGGAATAGCGGGGGATTCTAGCACAGATACGCAGTATTTT.

This chain uses TRBV2 with TRBJ2-3, with TRBD1 matching 7 bases. V lost 5 bases to trimming and J lost 0 bases; unmatched junction nucleotides: 11. This CDR3 spans 17 amino acids. Germline loops: CDR1 SNHLY, CDR2 FYNNEI. The CDR3 loop is CASSSRLTGQSTDTQYF. For the CDR3, the DNA is TGTGCCAGCAGTTCTCGACTGACAGGGCAGAGCACAGATACGCAGTATTTT.

J is TRBJ1-6 and V is TRBV28, with D maybe TRBD1 (5 bases). This CDR3 is 15 amino acids long. Germline CDR1 is MDHEN and CDR2 is SYDVKM. Trimming cost V 2 bases and J 6 bases, with 11 bases left between them. The CDR3 nucleotides read TGTGCCAGCAGTTTACAGCGGGGGACTAATTCACCCCTCCACTTT. Protein product: CASSLQRGTNSPLHF.

V and J are TRBV5-1 and TRBJ2-5; D call uncertain. CDR3 length equals 12 residues. Germline CDR1 is SGHRS and CDR2 is YFSETQ. The V end was cut by 4 bases, the J end by 5 bases, with 9 bases between. This chain's CDR3 is CASSPNLETQYF. The CDR3 bases are TGCGCCAGCAGCCCCAACTTGGAGACCCAGTACTTC.

The chain is built from TRBV6-5 and TRBJ1-6; 7 nucleotides align to TRBD1. There are 15 residues in the CDR3. Losses at the gene ends were 2 bases for V and 4 bases for J; bases not matched to a gene: 2. CDR1 is MNHEY and CDR2 is SVGAGI in the germline V gene. CDR3 in DNA: TGTGCCAGCAGTTACCTACAGGGGTATAATTCACCCCTCCACTTT. Its protein product is CASSYLQGYNSPLHF.

This clone was seen only a few times. Other DNA sequences in this specimen translate into the identical CDR3. The chain joins TRBV27 to TRBJ2-3; D uncertain. The V and J ends lost 4 bases and 5 bases respectively, with 4 bases between them. The germline CDR1 and CDR2 sequences are MNHEY and SMNVEV (reference sequence). The CDR3 is 11 residues long. CDR3 residues: CASSSRDTQYF. The CDR3 DNA sequence: TGTGCCAGCAGTTCGAGAGATACGCAGTATTTT.

In the case of this clone: The junction departs from the called germline gene at one end, perhaps through a read error. The chain links TRBV7-2 to TRBJ1-1; 7 bases match TRBD1. CDR1 and CDR2 from the germline V gene are SGHTA and FQGNSA. The length of the CDR3 is 16 residues. In DNA, the CDR3 is TGTGCCAGCAGCTTCGGGACAGATTATCCCTTACGGCCCGGAGGCTTT. Translated, it gives CASSFGTDYPLRPGGF. The variable domain in full, with the rest retrieved from reference TRBV7-2 and TRBJ1-1, is GAGVSQSPSNKVTEKGKDVELRCDPISGHTALYWYRQSLGQGLEFLIYFQGNSAPDKSGLPSDRFSAERTGGSVSTLTIQRTQQEDSAVYLCASSFGTDYPLRPGGFGQGTRLTVV.